This T cell receptor beta chain was identified during a study of T cell responses to AZD1222 COVID-19 vaccine. Study results and caveats: A mostly white British donor set with more females was recruited, and clonal diversity was possibly underestimated.

Details on this clone: Its antigen remains unknown.

Germline CDR1 and CDR2: DFQATT and SNEGSKA (reference sequence). Trimming cost V 3 bases and J 0 bases, with 12 bases left between them. The CDR3 consists of 15 residues. Some clones are missing from TCRdb's copy, which holds only in-frame ones; the method was immunoSEQ multiplex PCR. Seen here are around 150,000 clones, roughly 92% observed once, and the top ten hold approximately 1.3%. This specimen consisted of peripheral blood, obtained 28 days after the second AZD1222 dose. This sequence was found in an adult who received the AZD1222 COVID-19 vaccine. This chain links TRBV20-1 with TRBJ1-3; D is uncertain. As DNA, the CDR3 is TGCAGTGCTAGTGATTCTCCTTCCTCTGGAAACACCATATATTTT. Translated, it gives CSASDSPSSGNTIYF.